This T cell receptor beta chain was observed in a study of T cells after yellow fever vaccination. This clonotype was recorded at least ten times. The CDR3 consists of 14 residues. Germline CDR1 and CDR2: SQVTM and ANQGSEA. The V end lost 5 bases, the J end lost 3 bases, and 11 bases lay between the germline ends. MiXCR, applied by TCRdb to the 5' RACE reads, yields one record per CDR3 protein. The repertoire includes about 50,000 distinct CDR3 sequences, roughly 7.3% of them detected once, and 28% sits in the top ten. This specimen consisted of CD8+ T cells sorted from PBMCs, obtained roughly 14 days after the first yellow fever vaccination. The chain employs TRBV29-1 and TRBJ2-6; TRBD2 might be the D (6 bases). The TCR sequence derives from a young man who received the YFV17D yellow fever vaccine. The CDR3 spells CSVSQGGGANVLTF. CDR3 coding DNA: TGCAGCGTTTCTCAGGGAGGTGGGGCCAACGTCCTGACTTTC.